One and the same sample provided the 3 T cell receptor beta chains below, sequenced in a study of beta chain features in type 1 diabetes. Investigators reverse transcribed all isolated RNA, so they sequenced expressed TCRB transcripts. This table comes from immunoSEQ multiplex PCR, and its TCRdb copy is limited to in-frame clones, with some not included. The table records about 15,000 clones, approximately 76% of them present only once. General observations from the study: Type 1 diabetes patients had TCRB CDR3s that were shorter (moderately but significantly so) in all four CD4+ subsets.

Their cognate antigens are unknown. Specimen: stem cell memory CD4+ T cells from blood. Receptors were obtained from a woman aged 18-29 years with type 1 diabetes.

DNA of the CDR3: TGTGCCAGCAGTCTCGTCCCCTACGAGCAGTACTTC. Its protein product is CASSLVPYEQYF. This chain uses TRBV2 with TRBJ2-7; D unclear. The CDR3 is 12 residues long. CDR1 is SNHLY, CDR2 FYNNEI, per germline. V lost 5 bases, J lost 2 bases, and 7 bases lay in between.

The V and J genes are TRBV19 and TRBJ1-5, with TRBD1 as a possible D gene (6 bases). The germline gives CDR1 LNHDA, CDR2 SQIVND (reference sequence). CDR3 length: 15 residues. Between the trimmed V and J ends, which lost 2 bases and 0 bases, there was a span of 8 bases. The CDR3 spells CASSIWDNSNQPQHF. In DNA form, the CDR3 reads TGTGCCAGTAGTATATGGGACAATAGCAATCAGCCCCAGCATTTT.

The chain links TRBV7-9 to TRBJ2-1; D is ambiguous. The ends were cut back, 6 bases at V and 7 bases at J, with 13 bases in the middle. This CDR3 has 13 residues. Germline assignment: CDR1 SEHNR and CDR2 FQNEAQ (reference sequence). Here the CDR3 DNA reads TGTGCCAGCAGTCCCCAAAACGGGAATGAGCAGTTCTTC. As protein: CASSPQNGNEQFF.